Sequencing of this TCR beta chain was carried out in a study of radiation and T cells in renal cell carcinoma. Study summary: Nephrectomy followed 15 Gy stereotactic body radiation by 4 weeks.

Study conclusions and caveats: In blood, top tumor clones expanded by 2 weeks, shrinking by 4. Baseline intratumoral clonotype presence is unknown without pretreatment biopsies.

Only in-frame clones appear in the TCRdb table, and some are missing; sequencing was by immunoSEQ multiplex PCR. The table lists about 140,000 clones, around four fifths of them singletons. The CDR3 runs 12 residues. V dropped 10 bases and J dropped 2; count of bases not matched to a gene: 4. Germline CDR1 MDHEN, CDR2 SYDVKM. In this sample, this clone turned up a few times. Its antigen remains unidentified. Time point indicated: baseline pretreatment blood. Documented treatment: 15 Gy SBRT to primary tumor, nephrectomy 4 weeks later. This TCR was sampled from a woman aged 50 to 60 with renal cell carcinoma. The chain has TRBV28 and TRBJ1-1; the match to TRBD1 covers 7 bases. Sequenced here: blood, sampled from a patient whose treatment included radiotherapy and nephrectomy. The CDR3 sequence is CATWTGNTEAFF. Here the CDR3 DNA reads TGTGCCACCTGGACAGGAAACACTGAAGCTTTCTTT.